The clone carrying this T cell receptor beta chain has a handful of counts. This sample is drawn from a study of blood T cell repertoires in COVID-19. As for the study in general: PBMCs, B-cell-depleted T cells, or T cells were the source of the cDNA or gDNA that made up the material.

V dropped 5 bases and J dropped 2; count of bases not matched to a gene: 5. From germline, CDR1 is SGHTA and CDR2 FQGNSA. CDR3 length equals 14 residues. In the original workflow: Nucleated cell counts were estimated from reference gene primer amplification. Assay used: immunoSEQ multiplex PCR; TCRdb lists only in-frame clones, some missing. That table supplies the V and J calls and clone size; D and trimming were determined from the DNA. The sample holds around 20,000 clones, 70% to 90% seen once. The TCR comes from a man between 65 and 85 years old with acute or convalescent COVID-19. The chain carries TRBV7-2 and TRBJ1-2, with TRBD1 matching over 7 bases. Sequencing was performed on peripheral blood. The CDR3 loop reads CASSPTGTNYGYTF. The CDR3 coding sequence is TGTGCCAGCAGCCCGACAGGGACGAACTATGGCTACACCTTC.